This TCR beta chain was identified during a study of STAT5B mutations in CD4+ large granular lymphocyte leukemia. Measured with immunoSEQ multiplex PCR; TCRdb has only the in-frame clones, and not every one. The table has about 32,000 clones, about four fifths seen once. Deletions cut 0 bases from V and 8 bases from J, with 22 bases between. This CDR3 is built from 17 residues. CDR1 MGHRA and CDR2 YSYEKL come from the germline V gene. Findings and caveats of the study: Top patient clones used TRBV06 genes more often: 8/27 versus 2/35 in controls.

On this clone: Its antigen is undetermined.

Sequencing was done on a sample of CD4+ T cells from blood buffy coats. This receptor was taken from a human donor in good health. The rearrangement links TRBV4-1 to TRBJ2-5; no firm D call. The chain's CDR3 is CASSQDLGDVGWVTQYF. In nucleotides, the CDR3 is TGCGCCAGCAGCCAAGATCTTGGGGATGTAGGGTGGGTCACCCAGTACTTC.